The T cell receptor beta chain described here comes from a study of blood T cell repertoires in COVID-19. About the research overall: Italy, Spain and the United States were the sources of the convalescent and acute COVID-19 samples. Nucleic acid was either cDNA or gDNA, and it came from T cells, B-cell-depleted T cells, or PBMCs.

Per the study methods: Amplification of reference gene primers provided the estimated nucleated cell counts. Repertoires were generated with immunoSEQ multiplex PCR, while TCRdb's copy carries only in-frame clones and drops some. Clone size and V and J calls were adopted from that table, with D and trimming inferred from the DNA. Of roughly 250,000 clones listed, around 86% are singletons. CDR1 is SGHVS, CDR2 FQNEAQ, per germline. With 5 bases removed from V and 6 bases from J, the gap between germline ends came to 20 bases. CDR3 size: 15 residues. The sequenced sample consisted of peripheral blood. This receptor was obtained from a man aged 40-49 years who had recovered from COVID-19. The J gene is TRBJ2-7, the V gene TRBV7-8; D is possibly TRBD2 (6 bases). CDR3 amino acids: CASSRFGGDPTEQYF. CDR3 in DNA: TGTGCCAGCAGCCGCTTCGGCGGGGACCCTACCGAGCAGTACTTC.